This is a list of T cell receptor beta chains from one sample in a study of CD8+ T cells in alopecia areata. Sequenced by immunoSEQ multiplex PCR; TCRdb stores in-frame clones only, minus some. The table includes 80,000 to 100,000 clones, around 47% detected once. The sequencing used CD8+ T cells sorted from blood, collected at week 24, from a patient treated with tofacitinib. These receptors originate from a human donor with alopecia areata. CDR3s include the opening cysteine and the closing phenylalanine or tryptophan. Fields, in order: clone size, D gene, J gene, V gene, CDR3 DNA, CDR3 protein. A D gene is named only where the DNA matches it firmly. A row's size may be missing; if present it is once, few, many or a size class.

NA	TRBD1	TRBJ2-5	TRBV9	TGTGCCAGCAGCGTATCCGGGACAGGGCAAGAGACCCAGTACTTC	CASSVSGTGQETQYF
once	TRBD2	TRBJ2-7	TRBV27	TGTGCCAGCAGTTTATGGGCTAGCGGGACCTACGAGCAGTACTTC	CASSLWASGTYEQYF
NA	NA	TRBJ2-7	TRBV27	TGTGCCAGCAAGGGAGCACTACTCCTCTCGGAGCAGTACTTC	CASKGALLLSEQYF
NA	TRBD2	TRBJ2-3	TRBV5-1	TGCGCCAGCAGCTTCCTAGCGGGAGGGCCCGAGGATACGCAGTATTTT	CASSFLAGGPEDTQYF
few	TRBD1	TRBJ2-7	TRBV29-1	TGCAGCGTTGAACTGATGACAGGGTACGAGCAGTACTTC	CSVELMTGYEQYF
NA	NA	TRBJ2-7	TRBV2	TGTGCCAGTCAGACAGGCCGAAACTCCTACGAGCAGTACTTC	CASQTGRNSYEQYF
NA	NA	TRBJ1-5	TRBV27	TGTGCCAGCAGTGCGACCGGGTGGGGCAATCAGCCCCAGCATTTT	CASSATGWGNQPQHF
NA	TRBD2	TRBJ2-1	TRBV6-1	TGTGCCAGCAACCGGGGACTAGCGGGAGGAGTGGAGGAGTTCTTC	CASNRGLAGGVEEFF
NA	NA	TRBJ2-7	TRBV7-9	TGTGCCAGCAGCCAGGCCATGGGGATGGACCACGAGCAGTACTTC	CASSQAMGMDHEQYF
NA	TRBD2	TRBJ2-1	TRBV29-1	TGCAGCGCCCTTGGACTAGCGGGAGTCAATGAGCAGTTCTTC	CSALGLAGVNEQFF
few	TRBD2	TRBJ2-7	TRBV6-5	TGTGCCAGCAGGCAGACTAGCGGGACCTACGAGCAGTACTTC	CASRQTSGTYEQYF
NA	NA	TRBJ2-7	TRBV4-1	TGCGCCAGCAGCCAAGAAGTTGGGAGGGAGCAGTACTTC	CASSQEVGREQYF
few	NA	TRBJ1-4	TRBV6-1	TGTGCCAGCAGGCCCGCCGGGGAGGCGGAAAGACTGTTTTTT	CASRPAGEAERLFF
once	NA	TRBJ2-7	TRBV7-8	TGTGCCAGCAGCTACTCAGCAGCAATACCCTACGAGCAGTACTTC	CASSYSAAIPYEQYF